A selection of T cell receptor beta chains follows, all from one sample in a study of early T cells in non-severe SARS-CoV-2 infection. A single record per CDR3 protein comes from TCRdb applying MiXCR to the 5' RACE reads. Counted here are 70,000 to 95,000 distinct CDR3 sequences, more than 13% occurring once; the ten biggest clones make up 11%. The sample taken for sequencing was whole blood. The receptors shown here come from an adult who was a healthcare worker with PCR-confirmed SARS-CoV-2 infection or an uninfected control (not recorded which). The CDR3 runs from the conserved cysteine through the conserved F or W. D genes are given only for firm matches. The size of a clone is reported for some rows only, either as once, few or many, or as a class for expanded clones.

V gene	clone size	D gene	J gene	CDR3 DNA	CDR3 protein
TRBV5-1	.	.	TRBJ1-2	TGCGCCAGCAGCTCGGACAGCTATGGCTACACCTTC	CASSSDSYGYTF
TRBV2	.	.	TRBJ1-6	TGTGCCAGCCTCGGTGACCTTAATTCACCCCTCCACTTT	CASLGDLNSPLHF
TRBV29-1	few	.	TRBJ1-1	TGCAGCGCCGAGGGTCCCGGGAGAACTGAAGCTTTCTTT	CSAEGPGRTEAFF
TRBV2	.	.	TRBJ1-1	TGTGCCATCACTGGGGGGAACACTGAAGCTTTCTTT	CAITGGNTEAFF
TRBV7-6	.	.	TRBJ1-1	TGTGCCAGCAGCGAGACAGACATGAACACTGAAGCTTTCTTT	CASSETDMNTEAFF
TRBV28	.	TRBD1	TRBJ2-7	TGTGCCAGCAGCACCTTTGGTACAGGGGAGCGATACGAGCAGTACTTC	CASSTFGTGERYEQYF
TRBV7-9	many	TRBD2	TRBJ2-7	TGTGCCAGCAGCTTAGCGCCGGGACTAGCGCCCTTCCGAGGGTACGAGCAGTACTTC	CASSLAPGLAPFRGYEQYF
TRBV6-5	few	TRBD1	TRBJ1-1	TGTGCCAGCAGAAACAGGGGTGAAGCTTTCTTT	CASRNRGEAFF
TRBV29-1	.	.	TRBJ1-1	TGCAGCGTTGGGAGGGTCGGCACTGAAGCTTTCTTT	CSVGRVGTEAFF
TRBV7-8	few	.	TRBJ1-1	TGTGCCAGCAGCTTGGGGAGTATGAACACTGAAGCTTTCTTT	CASSLGSMNTEAFF
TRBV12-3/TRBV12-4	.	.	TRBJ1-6	TGTGCCAGCAGTCCCCCGGGGTCTTGGGGGTCACCCCTCCACTTT	CASSPPGSWGSPLHF
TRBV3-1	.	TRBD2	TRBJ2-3	TGTGCCAGCAGCCAAGGGGGCGGGGGACCTACAGATACGCAGTATTTT	CASSQGGGGPTDTQYF
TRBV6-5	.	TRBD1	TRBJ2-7	TGTGCCAGCTGTAGGACAGGGGGCGAGCAGTACTTC	CASCRTGGEQYF
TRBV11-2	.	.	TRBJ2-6	TGTGCCAGCAGCAACCACTCCCTTGCCAGGCCTACTGGGGCCAACGTCCTGACTTTC	CASSNHSLARPTGANVLTF
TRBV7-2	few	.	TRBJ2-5	TGTGCCAGCAGCCGAAGCCGGGACATGAAGACCCAGTACTTC	CASSRSRDMKTQYF
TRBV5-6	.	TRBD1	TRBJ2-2	TGTGCCAGCAGCTCCATCGCAACCGGGACAGAAGCCACCGGGGAGCTGTTTTTT	CASSSIATGTEATGELFF
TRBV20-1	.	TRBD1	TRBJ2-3	TGCAGTGCTAGTCCGCTTACCCCGGACAGGGAATACACAGATACGCAGTATTTT	CSASPLTPDREYTDTQYF
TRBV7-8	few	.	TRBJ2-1	TGTGCCAGCAGCTTCTACGGGGAGCAGTTCTTC	CASSFYGEQFF
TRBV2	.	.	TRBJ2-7	TGTGCCAGCAGTGAAGCGCTTCGGACCTACGAGCAGTACTTC	CASSEALRTYEQYF
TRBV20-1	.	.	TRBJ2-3	TGCAGCGCGGATCCCGGGGGCACAGATACGCAGTATTTT	CSADPGGTDTQYF
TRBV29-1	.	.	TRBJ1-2	TGCAGCTCCCGGGAGACTAACTATGGCTACACCTTC	CSSRETNYGYTF
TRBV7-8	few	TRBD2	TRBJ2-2	TGTGCCAGCAGACGGACTAGCGGGGGGCTTAACACCGGGGAGCTGTTTTTT	CASRRTSGGLNTGELFF
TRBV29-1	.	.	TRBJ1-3	TGCAGCTCCAGGAACGGAAACACCATATATTTT	CSSRNGNTIYF
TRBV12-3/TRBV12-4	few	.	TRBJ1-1	TGTGCCAGCAGTTGGGGGACTGAAGCTTTCTTT	CASSWGTEAFF
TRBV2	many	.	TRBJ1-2	TGTGCCAGCAGTTCTGACAGTAACTATGGCTACACCTTC	CASSSDSNYGYTF
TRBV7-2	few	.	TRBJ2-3	TGTGCCAGCAGCTTAGGCCCATCTCTGTCAGATACGCAGTATTTT	CASSLGPSLSDTQYF
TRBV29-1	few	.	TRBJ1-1	TGCAGCGTTGTATATGGTTTCGCTGAAGCTTTCTTT	CSVVYGFAEAFF
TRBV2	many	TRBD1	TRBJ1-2	TGTGCCAGCAGTTTGACAGGGGGCAATGGCTACACCTTC	CASSLTGGNGYTF
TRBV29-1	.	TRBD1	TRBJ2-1	TGCAGCGTCGGGACAGGAGTAAACAATGAGCAGTTCTTC	CSVGTGVNNEQFF
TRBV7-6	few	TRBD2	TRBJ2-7	TGTGCCAGCAGCTTAGCAGCGGGGGGACTCGAGCAGTACTTC	CASSLAAGGLEQYF
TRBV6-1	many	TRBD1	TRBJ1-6	TGTGCCAGCAGATCCACGGCAGGGGGCGGAGGTTCACCCCTCCACTTT	CASRSTAGGGGSPLHF
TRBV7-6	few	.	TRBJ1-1	TGTGCCAGCAGCTTAGGTGCAGGGACCGTGAACACTGAAGCTTTCTTT	CASSLGAGTVNTEAFF
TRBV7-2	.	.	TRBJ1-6	TGTGCCAGCACATCCAGCGCACCCTATAATTCACCCCTCCACTTT	CASTSSAPYNSPLHF
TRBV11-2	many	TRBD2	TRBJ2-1	TGTGCCAGCAGCCTTTTGCGGGGGACCTACAATGAGCAGTTCTTC	CASSLLRGTYNEQFF
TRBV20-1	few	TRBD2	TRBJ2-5	TGCAGTGCTAGACTAGCGGGGCGCCAAGAGACCCAGTACTTC	CSARLAGRQETQYF
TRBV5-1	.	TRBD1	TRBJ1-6	TGCGCCAGCAGCTTGGGCGGACAGGCGACCTATTCACCCCTCCACTTT	CASSLGGQATYSPLHF
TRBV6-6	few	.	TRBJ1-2	TGTGCCAGCAGTTACTTCGGGAGGGGGAACTATGGCTACACCTTC	CASSYFGRGNYGYTF
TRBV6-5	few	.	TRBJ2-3	TGTGCCAGCAGGTCCACAGGAGAGGGCACAGATACGCAGTATTTT	CASRSTGEGTDTQYF
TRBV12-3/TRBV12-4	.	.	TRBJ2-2	TGTGCCAGCAGCACCCGGACTGGCACCGGGGAGCTGTTTTTT	CASSTRTGTGELFF
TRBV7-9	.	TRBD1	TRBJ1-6	TGTGCCAGCAGGGACGGGACAGACAATTCACCCCTCCACTTT	CASRDGTDNSPLHF
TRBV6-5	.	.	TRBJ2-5	TGTGCCAGCAGTTACTCACAGACCCAAGAGACCCAGTACTTC	CASSYSQTQETQYF
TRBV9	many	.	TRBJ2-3	TGTGCCAGCAGCCCCTATGGCAGGGGCCCCTATCGGACTAGCACAGATACGCAGTATTTT	CASSPYGRGPYRTSTDTQYF
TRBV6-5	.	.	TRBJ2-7	TGTGCCAGCAGTTACCAGACAGGAATCGCCGAGCAGTACTTC	CASSYQTGIAEQYF
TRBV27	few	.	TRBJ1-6	TGTGCCAGCAGTTTATCCCCAAGGTCACCCCTCCACTTT	CASSLSPRSPLHF
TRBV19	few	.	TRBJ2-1	TGTGCCAGTAGTACCCCACAAGGCTCCTACAATGAGCAGTTCTTC	CASSTPQGSYNEQFF
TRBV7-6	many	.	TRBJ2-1	TGTGCCAGCAGCTTAGGGCAAGTCCCCTACAATGAGCAGTTCTTC	CASSLGQVPYNEQFF
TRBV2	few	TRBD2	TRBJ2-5	TGTGCCAGCAACTCTCTTAGGACTAGCGGGCAAGAGACCCAGTACTTC	CASNSLRTSGQETQYF
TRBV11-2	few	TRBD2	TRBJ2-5	TGTGCCAGCAGCTTAGCGCTAGCGGGGGGTCAACAAGAGACCCAGTACTTC	CASSLALAGGQQETQYF
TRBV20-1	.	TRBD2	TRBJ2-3	TGCAGTGCTAACTCCGGGACTAGCGGTTCCCCAGATACGCAGTATTTT	CSANSGTSGSPDTQYF
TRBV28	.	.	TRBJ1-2	TGTGCCAGCAGTTTAGCGGGGGCGGGTGGCTACACCTTC	CASSLAGAGGYTF
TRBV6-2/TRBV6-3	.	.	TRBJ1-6	TGTGCCAGCAGTTCATCCTTGGGAATCTATAATTCACCCCTCCACTTT	CASSSSLGIYNSPLHF
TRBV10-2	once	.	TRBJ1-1	TGCGCCAGCGACTCAGGAGAGGGGAGAGGAAACACTGAAGCTTTCTTT	CASDSGEGRGNTEAFF
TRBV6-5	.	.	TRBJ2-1	TGTGCCAGCAGTTACTCGAATAGGGCGGGTGAGCAGTTCTTC	CASSYSNRAGEQFF
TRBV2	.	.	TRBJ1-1	TGTGCCAGCAGTGCGATAGGGATTGTAGCTTTCTTT	CASSAIGIVAFF